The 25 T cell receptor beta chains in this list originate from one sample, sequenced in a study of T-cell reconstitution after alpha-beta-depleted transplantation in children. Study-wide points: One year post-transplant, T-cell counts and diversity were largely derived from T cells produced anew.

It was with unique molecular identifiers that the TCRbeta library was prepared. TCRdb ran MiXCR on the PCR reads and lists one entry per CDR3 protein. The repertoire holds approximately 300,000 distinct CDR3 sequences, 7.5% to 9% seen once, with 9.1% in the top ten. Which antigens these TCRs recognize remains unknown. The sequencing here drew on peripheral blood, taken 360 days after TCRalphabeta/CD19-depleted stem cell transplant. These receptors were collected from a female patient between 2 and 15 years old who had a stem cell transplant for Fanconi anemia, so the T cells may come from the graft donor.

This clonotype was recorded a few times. The CDR3 nucleotides are TGTGCCAGCAGTTTACTAGCGGGGGCCTACGAGCAGTACGTC. It specifies CASSLLAGAYEQYV. The V and J genes are TRBV27 and TRBJ2-7, with 10 bases identical to TRBD2. Per the germline V gene, CDR1 is MNHEY and CDR2 is SMNVEV (reference sequence). Trimming cost V 2 bases and J 2 bases; bases outside gene matches: 0. The CDR3 loop spans 14 amino acids.

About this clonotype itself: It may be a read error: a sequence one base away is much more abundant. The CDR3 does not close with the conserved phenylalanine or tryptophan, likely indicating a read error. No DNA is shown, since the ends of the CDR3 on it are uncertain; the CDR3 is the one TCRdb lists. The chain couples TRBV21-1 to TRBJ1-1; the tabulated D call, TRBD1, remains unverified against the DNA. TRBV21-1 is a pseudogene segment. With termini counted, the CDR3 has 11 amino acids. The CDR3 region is CASSKAQGTRA.

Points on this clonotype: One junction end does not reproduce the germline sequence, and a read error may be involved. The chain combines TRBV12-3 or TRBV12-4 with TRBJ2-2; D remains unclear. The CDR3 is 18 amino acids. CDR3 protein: CAISAQKMGRVNTGELFF. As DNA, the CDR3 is TGTGCCATCAGTGCACAGAAGATGGGCCGTGTGAACACCGGGGAGCTGTTTTTT.

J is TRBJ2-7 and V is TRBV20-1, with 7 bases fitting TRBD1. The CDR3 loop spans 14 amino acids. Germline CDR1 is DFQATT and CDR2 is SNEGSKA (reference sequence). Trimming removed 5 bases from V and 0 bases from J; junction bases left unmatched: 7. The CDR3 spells CSAQDRVSSYEQYV. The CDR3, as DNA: TGCAGTGCTCAAGACAGGGTGAGCTCCTACGAGCAGTACGTC.

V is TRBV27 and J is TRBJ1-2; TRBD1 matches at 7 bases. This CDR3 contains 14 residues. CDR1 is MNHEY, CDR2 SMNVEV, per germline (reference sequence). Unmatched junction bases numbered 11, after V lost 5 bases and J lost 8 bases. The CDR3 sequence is CASSPAGQLPGYTF. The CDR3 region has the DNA TGTGCCAGCAGTCCAGCGGGACAGCTTCCCGGCTACACCTTC.

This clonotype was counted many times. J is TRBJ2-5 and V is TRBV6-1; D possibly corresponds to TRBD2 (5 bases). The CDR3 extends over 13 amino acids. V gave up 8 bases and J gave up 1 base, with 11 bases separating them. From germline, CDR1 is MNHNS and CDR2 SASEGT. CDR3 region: CASSDGVQETQYF. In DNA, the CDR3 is TGTGCCAGCTCGGACGGGGTCCAAGAGACCCAGTACTTC.

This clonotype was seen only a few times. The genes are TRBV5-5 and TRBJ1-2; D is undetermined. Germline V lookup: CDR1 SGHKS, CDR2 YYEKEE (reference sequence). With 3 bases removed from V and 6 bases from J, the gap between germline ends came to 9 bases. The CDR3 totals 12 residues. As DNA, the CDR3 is TGTGCCAGCAGCTCGGGTGCCCATGGCTACACCTTC. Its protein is CASSSGAHGYTF.

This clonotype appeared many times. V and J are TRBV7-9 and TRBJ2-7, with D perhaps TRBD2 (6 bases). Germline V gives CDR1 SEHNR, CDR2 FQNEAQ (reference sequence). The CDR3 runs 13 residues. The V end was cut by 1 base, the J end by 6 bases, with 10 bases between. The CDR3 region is CASSLDSSGEQYV. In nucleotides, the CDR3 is TGTGCCAGCAGCTTAGATAGTAGCGGCGAGCAGTACGTC.

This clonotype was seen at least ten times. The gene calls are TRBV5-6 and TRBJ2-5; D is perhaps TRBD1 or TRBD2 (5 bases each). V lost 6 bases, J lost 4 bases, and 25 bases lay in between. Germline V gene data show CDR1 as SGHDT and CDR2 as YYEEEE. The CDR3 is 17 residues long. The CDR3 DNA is TGTGCCAGCACCTCACCGCGCACACCCGGGACCAGAGAGACCCAGTACTTC. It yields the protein CASTSPRTPGTRETQYF. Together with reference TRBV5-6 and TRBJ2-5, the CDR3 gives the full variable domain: DAGVTQSPTHLIKTRGQQVTLRCSPKSGHDTVSWYQQALGQGPQFIFQYYEEEERQRGNFPDRFSGHQFPNYSSELNVNALLLGDSALYLCASTSPRTPGTRETQYFGPGTRLLVL.

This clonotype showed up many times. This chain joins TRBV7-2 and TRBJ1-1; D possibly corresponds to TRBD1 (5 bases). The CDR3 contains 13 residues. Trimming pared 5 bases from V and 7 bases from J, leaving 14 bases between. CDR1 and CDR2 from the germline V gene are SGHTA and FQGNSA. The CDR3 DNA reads TGTGCCAGCAGCACACGGGGCCTTAGTGAAGCTTTCTTT. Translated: CASSTRGLSEAFF.

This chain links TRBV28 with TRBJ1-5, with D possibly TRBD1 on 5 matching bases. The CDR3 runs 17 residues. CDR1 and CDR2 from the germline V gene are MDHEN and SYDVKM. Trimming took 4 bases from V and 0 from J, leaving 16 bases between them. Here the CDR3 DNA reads TGTGCCAGCAGTTCCTCCCACGGGACCGATAGCAATCAGCCCCAGCATTTT. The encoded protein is CASSSSHGTDSNQPQHF.

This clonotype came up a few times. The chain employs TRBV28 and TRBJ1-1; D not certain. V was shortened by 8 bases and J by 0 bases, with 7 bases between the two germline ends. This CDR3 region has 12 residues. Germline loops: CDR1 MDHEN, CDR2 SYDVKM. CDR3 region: CASEGMNTEAFF. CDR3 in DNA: TGTGCCAGCGAAGGGATGAACACTGAAGCTTTCTTT.

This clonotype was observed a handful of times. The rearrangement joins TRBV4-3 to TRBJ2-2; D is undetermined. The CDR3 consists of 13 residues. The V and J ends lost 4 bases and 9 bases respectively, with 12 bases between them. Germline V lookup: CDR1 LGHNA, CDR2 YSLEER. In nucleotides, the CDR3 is TGCGCCAGCAGCCTTGTTCCGACCCGGGAGCTGTTTTTT. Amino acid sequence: CASSLVPTRELFF.

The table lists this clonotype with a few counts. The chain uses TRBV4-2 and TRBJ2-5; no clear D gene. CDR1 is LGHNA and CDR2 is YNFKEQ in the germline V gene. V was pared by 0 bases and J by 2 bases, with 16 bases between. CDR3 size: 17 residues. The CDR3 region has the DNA TGTGCCAGCAGCCAAGATGGACCAAGACGCCTACAAGAGACCCAGTACTTC. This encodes CASSQDGPRRLQETQYF.

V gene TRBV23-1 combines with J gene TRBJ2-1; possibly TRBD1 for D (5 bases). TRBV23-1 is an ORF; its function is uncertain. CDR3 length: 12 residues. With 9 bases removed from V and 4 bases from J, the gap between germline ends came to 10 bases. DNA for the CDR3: TGCGCCAGTCTGGACAAGTACAATGAGCAGTTCTTC. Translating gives CASLDKYNEQFF.

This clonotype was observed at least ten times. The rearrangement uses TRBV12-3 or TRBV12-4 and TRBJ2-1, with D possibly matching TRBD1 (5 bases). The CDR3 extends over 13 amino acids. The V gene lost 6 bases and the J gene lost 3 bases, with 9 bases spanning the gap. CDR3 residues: CASRGVNYNEQFF. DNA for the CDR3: TGTGCCAGCAGAGGGGTAAACTACAATGAGCAGTTCTTC.

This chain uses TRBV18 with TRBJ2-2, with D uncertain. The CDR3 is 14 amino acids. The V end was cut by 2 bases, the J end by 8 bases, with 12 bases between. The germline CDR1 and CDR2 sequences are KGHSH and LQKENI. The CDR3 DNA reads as TGTGCCAGCTCACCAATCGAAGAACGGGGGGAGCTGTTTTTT. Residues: CASSPIEERGELFF. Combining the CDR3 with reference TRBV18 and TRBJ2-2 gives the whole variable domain NAGVMQNPRHLVRRRGQEARLRCSPMKGHSHVYWYRQLPEEGLKFMVYLQKENIIDESGMPKERFSAEFPKEGPSILRIQQVVRGDSAAYFCASSPIEERGELFFGEGSRLTVL.

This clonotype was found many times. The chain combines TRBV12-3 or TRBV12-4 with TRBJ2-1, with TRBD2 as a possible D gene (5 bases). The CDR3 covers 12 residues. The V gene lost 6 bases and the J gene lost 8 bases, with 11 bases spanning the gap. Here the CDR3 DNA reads TGTGCCAGCAGATACTTCGGGGATGAGCAGTTCTTC. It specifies CASRYFGDEQFF.

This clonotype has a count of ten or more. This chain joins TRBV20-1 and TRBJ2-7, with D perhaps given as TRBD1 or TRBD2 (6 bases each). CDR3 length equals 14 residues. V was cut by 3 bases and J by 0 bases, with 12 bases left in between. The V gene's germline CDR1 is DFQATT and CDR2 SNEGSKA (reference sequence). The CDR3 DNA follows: TGCAGTGCTAGGAGGGGGGCTAGCTCCTACGAGCAGTACGTC. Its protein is CSARRGASSYEQYV.

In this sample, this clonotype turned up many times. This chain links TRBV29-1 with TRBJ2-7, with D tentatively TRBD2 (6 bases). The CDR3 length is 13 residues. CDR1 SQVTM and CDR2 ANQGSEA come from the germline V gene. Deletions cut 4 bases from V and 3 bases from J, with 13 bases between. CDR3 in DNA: TGCAGCGTTGTGGCTAGCGTAAACTACGAGCAGTACTTC. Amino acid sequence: CSVVASVNYEQYF.

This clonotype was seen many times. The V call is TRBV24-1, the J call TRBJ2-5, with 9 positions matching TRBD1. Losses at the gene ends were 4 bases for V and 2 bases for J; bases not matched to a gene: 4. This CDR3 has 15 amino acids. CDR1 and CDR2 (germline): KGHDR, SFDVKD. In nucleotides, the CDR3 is TGTGCCACCAGTGAGGGGACAGGGACTCAAGAGACCCAGTACTTC. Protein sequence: CATSEGTGTQETQYF.

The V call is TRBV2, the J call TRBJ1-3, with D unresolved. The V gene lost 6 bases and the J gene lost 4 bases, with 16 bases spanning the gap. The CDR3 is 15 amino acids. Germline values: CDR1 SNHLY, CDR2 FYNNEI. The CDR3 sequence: CASRSGSGRGNTIYF. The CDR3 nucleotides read TGTGCCAGCAGGTCTGGAAGCGGTAGGGGAAACACCATATATTTT.

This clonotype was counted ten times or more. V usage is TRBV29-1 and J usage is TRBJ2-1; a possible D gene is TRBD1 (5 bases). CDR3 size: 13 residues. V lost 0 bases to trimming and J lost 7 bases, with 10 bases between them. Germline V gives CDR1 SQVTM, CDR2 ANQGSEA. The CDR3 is CSVEEGRGNEQFF. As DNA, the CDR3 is TGCAGCGTTGAAGAGGGGCGAGGAAATGAGCAGTTCTTC.

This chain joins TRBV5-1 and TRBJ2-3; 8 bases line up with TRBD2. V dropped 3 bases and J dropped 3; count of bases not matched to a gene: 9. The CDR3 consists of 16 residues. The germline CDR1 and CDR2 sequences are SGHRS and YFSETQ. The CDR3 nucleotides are TGCGCCAGCAGCTCCCTGACGGGGGGGCCAACAGATACGCAGTATTTT. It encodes CASSSLTGGPTDTQYF.

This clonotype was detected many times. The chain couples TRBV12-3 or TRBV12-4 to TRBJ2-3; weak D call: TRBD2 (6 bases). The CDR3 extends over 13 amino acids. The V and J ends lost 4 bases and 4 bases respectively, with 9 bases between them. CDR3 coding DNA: TGTGCCAGCAGTTACATAGCGGCAGATACGCAGTATTTT. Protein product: CASSYIAADTQYF.